This T cell receptor beta chain was sequenced for a study of lymphopenia after photon versus proton radiotherapy. Whole-study results and caveats: A bigger post-nadir fall in TCR diversity correlated inversely with survival time in deceased patients. After lymphocyte nadir, photon-treated repertoires showed oligoclonal expansion, especially CD8+ Temra. Authors raise, but do not show, better survival with proton therapy. Photon-treated patients lost naive T cells and TCR diversity; proton-treated stayed stable.

CDR3 size: 13 residues. Trimming pared 4 bases from V and 5 bases from J, leaving 12 bases between. Germline-derived CDR1 and CDR2 are SGHRS and YFSETQ. This clone was observed a single time. Its antigen is unidentified. Using immunoSEQ multiplex PCR, the repertoire was profiled, and TCRdb retains in-frame clones only, with some absent. This table holds approximately 65,000 clones, about nine tenths found once. The chain joins TRBV5-1 to TRBJ1-1, with D uncertain. This clonotype originated in a man older than 75 with esophageal cancer. Sequenced material: peripheral blood, taken from a patient treated with proton-based radiotherapy. The CDR3 coding sequence is TGCGCCAGCAGCGACAACGAGGGTACTGAAGCTTTCTTT. Translation: CASSDNEGTEAFF. The entire variable domain, with the rest obtained from reference TRBV5-1 and TRBJ1-1, is as follows: KAGVTQTPRYLIKTRGQQVTLSCSPISGHRSVSWYQQTPGQGLQFLFEYFSETQRNKGNFPGRFSGRQFSNSRSEMNVSTLELGDSALYLCASSDNEGTEAFFGQGTRLTVV.